The 32 T cell receptor beta chains presented below share a single source sample, sequenced in a study of T-cell reconstitution after alpha-beta-depleted transplantation in children. For TCRbeta, the library was prepared with unique molecular identifiers. TCRdb processed the PCR reads anew with MiXCR; each CDR3 protein has one entry. This table holds some 550,000 distinct CDR3 sequences, 23% found once. Material: PBMCs, mostly from graft donor cells, obtained 360 days after TCRalphabeta/CD19-depleted stem cell transplant. The source of these receptors is a boy under two years old who had a stem cell transplant for acute myeloid leukemia, so the T cells may come from the graft donor.

The chain employs TRBV25-1 and TRBJ2-5; D ambiguous. Germline CDR1 and CDR2: MGHDK and SYGVNS. V lost 4 bases and J lost 7, with 10 bases in between. This CDR3 contains 12 residues. CDR3 bases: TGTGCCAGCAGTGGGACCCCAAGGACCCAGTACTTC. Translation gives CASSGTPRTQYF.

The J gene is TRBJ2-7, the V gene TRBV12-3 or TRBV12-4, with TRBD2 matching over 10 bases. The CDR3 extends over 16 amino acids. Trimming cost V 4 bases and J 4 bases; bases outside gene matches: 10. CDR3 bases: TGTGCCAGCAGTTCCAAGCGGGGGGGCGAGGTATACGAGCAGTACGTC. Translating gives CASSSKRGGEVYEQYV.

A few counts support this clonotype. J is TRBJ2-1 and V is TRBV20-1; 7 bases fit TRBD1. V gave up 0 bases and J gave up 5 bases; unmatched junction bases: 7. Germline lookup yields CDR1 DFQATT and CDR2 SNEGSKA (reference sequence). The CDR3 has 15 residues. The CDR3 DNA is TGCAGTGCTAGAGATTGGCAGGGGGACCACAATGAGCAGTTCTTC. Its translation is CSARDWQGDHNEQFF.

The rearrangement links TRBV7-9 to TRBJ2-7; 7 bases match TRBD1. The CDR3 is made up of 15 amino acids. From germline, CDR1 is SEHNR and CDR2 FQNEAQ (reference sequence). Unmatched junction bases numbered 9, after V lost 5 bases and J lost 2 bases. The CDR3 protein is CASSTFRDSTYEQYF. The CDR3 DNA is TGTGCCAGCAGCACCTTTCGGGACAGCACCTACGAGCAGTACTTC.

This clonotype occurred many times. This chain uses TRBV7-2 with TRBJ2-5; D unresolved. Germline V gives CDR1 SGHTA, CDR2 FQGNSA. The CDR3 is 15 residues long. Trimming pared 6 bases from V and 1 base from J, leaving 15 bases between. DNA for the CDR3: TGTGCCAGCAGACCCAGTGCCGCCTTCCAAGAGACCCAGTACTTC. Its translation: CASRPSAAFQETQYF.

This clonotype was recorded many times. V gene TRBV21-1 combines with J gene TRBJ2-1; TRBD1, the D gene given by the table, was not confirmed from the DNA. TRBV21-1 is assigned pseudogene status. This CDR3 has 15 residues. The CDR3 nucleotides are TGTGCCAGCAGCCACGGACAGGGATCCTACAATGAGCAGTTCTTC. This translates into CASSHGQGSYNEQFF.

This clonotype has just a few counts. This chain links TRBV20-1 with TRBJ2-1; 8 bases agree with TRBD2. The CDR3 totals 19 residues. V lost 0 bases to trimming and J lost 4 bases; unmatched junction nucleotides: 17. The germline V gene encodes CDR1 DFQATT and CDR2 SNEGSKA (reference sequence). The CDR3 nucleotides are TGCAGTGCTAGAGATGTACCCCTTGCCCCCGGGGGGGGATACAATGAGCAGTTCTTC. This gives the protein CSARDVPLAPGGGYNEQFF.

Ten or more counts support this clonotype. This chain uses TRBV29-1 with TRBJ2-7; 8 nucleotides agree with TRBD1. The ends lost 7 bases at V and 2 bases at J; junction bases unmatched: 4. The CDR3 length is 12 residues. Germline V lookup: CDR1 SQVTM, CDR2 ANQGSEA. This chain's CDR3 is CSAWTGPYEQYF. The CDR3 DNA reads TGCAGCGCCTGGACAGGGCCCTACGAGCAGTACTTC.

The chain links TRBV4-3 to TRBJ2-7; D could derive from TRBD1 or TRBD2 (6 bases each). In germline, CDR1 is LGHNA, CDR2 YSLEER. The CDR3 contains 17 residues. Trimming cost V 0 bases and J 0 bases, with 15 bases left between them. Here the CDR3 DNA reads TGCGCCAGCAGCCAAGAAGTGTCGGGGGCTAGCTCCTACGAGCAGTACTTC. It translates to CASSQEVSGASSYEQYF.

This clonotype was seen repeatedly, ten times or more. J is TRBJ2-5 and V is TRBV19; D is uncertain. Germline V lookup: CDR1 LNHDA, CDR2 SQIVND (reference sequence). Trimming took off 3 bases at V and 5 bases at J, with 13 bases between the two ends. The CDR3 extends over 14 amino acids. The DNA of the CDR3 is TGTGCCAGTAGTATCTTGGCCAAAGGGGAGACCCAGTACTTC. Its translation: CASSILAKGETQYF.

V gene TRBV7-3 combines with J gene TRBJ2-7, with 8 bases identical to TRBD1. This CDR3 spans 15 amino acids. CDR1 and CDR2 from the germline V gene are SGHTA and FQGTGA. Unmatched junction bases numbered 6, after V lost 1 base and J lost 4 bases. CDR3 DNA sequence: TGTGCCAGCAGCTTAATGGGCAGGGGGCTGTACGAGCAGTACTTC. This gives the protein CASSLMGRGLYEQYF.

This chain uses TRBV20-1 with TRBJ1-1; no firm D call. V was pared by 4 bases and J by 3 bases, with 6 bases between. In germline, CDR1 is DFQATT, CDR2 SNEGSKA (reference sequence). The CDR3 covers 11 residues. The CDR3 region is CSATPDTEAFF. The CDR3 coding sequence is TGCAGTGCTACCCCAGACACTGAAGCTTTCTTT.

This clonotype occurred many times. The gene calls are TRBV6-1 and TRBJ2-3, with 8 bases aligning to TRBD2. V was clipped by 6 bases and J by 0 bases; unmatched bases: 5. This CDR3 spans 15 amino acids. From germline, CDR1 is MNHNS and CDR2 SASEGT. CDR3 region: CASRNGGASTDTQYF. CDR3 in DNA: TGTGCCAGCAGGAACGGGGGGGCTAGCACAGATACGCAGTATTTT.

The CDR3: CASKRETQYF. DNA for the CDR3: TGTGCCAGCAAGAGAGAGACCCAGTACTTC. This chain uses TRBV2 with TRBJ2-5; D not resolved. V was cut by 7 bases and J by 4 bases, with 4 bases left in between. The CDR3 totals 10 residues. Germline CDR1 and CDR2: SNHLY and FYNNEI.

This clonotype was seen repeatedly, ten times or more. The chain links TRBV6-5 to TRBJ2-2, with D possibly TRBD1 on 6 matching bases. The V gene's germline CDR1 is MNHEY and CDR2 SVGAGI. Trimming stripped 2 bases from V and 1 base from J, with 17 bases between. The CDR3 has 18 residues. The CDR3 loop reads CASSYGGRAFLNTGELFF. The CDR3 DNA follows: TGTGCCAGCAGTTACGGGGGCAGAGCGTTTCTGAACACCGGGGAGCTGTTTTTT.

The sample holds a few counts of this clonotype. The chain combines TRBV9 with TRBJ2-3; D uncertain. The V and J ends lost 0 bases and 5 bases respectively, with 10 bases between them. The CDR3 sequence is 14 residues long. Germline CDR1 is SGDLS and CDR2 is YYNGEE. CDR3 loop: CASSVGWGKDTQYF. CDR3 coding DNA: TGTGCCAGCAGCGTAGGCTGGGGAAAAGATACGCAGTATTTT.

This clonotype was seen more than once but under ten times. The chain recombines TRBV29-1 with TRBJ2-3; TRBD2 agrees at 9 bases. Germline CDR1 SQVTM, CDR2 ANQGSEA. The length of the CDR3 is 16 residues. With 6 bases clipped from V and 4 bases from J, the junction kept 14 bases outside the gene matches. The CDR3 reads CSVARLAVSGADTQYF. Here the CDR3 DNA reads TGCAGCGTGGCTAGACTAGCGGTCTCAGGGGCAGATACGCAGTATTTT.

Only a few counts were recorded for this clonotype. This chain connects TRBV6-2 or TRBV6-3 to TRBJ2-1; the match to TRBD2 covers 13 bases. This CDR3 contains 15 residues. The germline V gene encodes CDR1 MNHEY and CDR2 SVGEGT. V was pared by 7 bases and J by 9 bases, with 9 bases of the junction left unmatched. DNA of the CDR3: TGTGCCAGCAACCCGGGACTAGCGGGACGCGGTGAGCAGTTCTTC. It yields the protein CASNPGLAGRGEQFF.

This chain connects TRBV6-2 or TRBV6-3 to TRBJ1-2; 7 nucleotides agree with TRBD1. The ends lost 6 bases at V and 4 bases at J; junction bases unmatched: 14. The CDR3 has 16 residues. Germline V gene data show CDR1 as MNHEY and CDR2 as SVGEGT. Written as DNA, the CDR3 is TGTGCCAGCAGCTCAGCTCGACCCGGGACAGTCTATGGCTACACCTTC. It codes for CASSSARPGTVYGYTF.

The rearrangement links TRBV6-2 or TRBV6-3 to TRBJ1-1; D remains ambiguous. The CDR3 loop spans 14 amino acids. Deletions cut 8 bases from V and 1 base from J, with 14 bases between. CDR1 and CDR2 from the germline V gene are MNHEY and SVGEGT. CDR3 sequence: CASVNGPWNTEAFF. The CDR3 nucleotides are TGTGCCAGCGTTAACGGGCCCTGGAACACTGAAGCTTTCTTT.

This clonotype showed up just a few times. This chain links TRBV7-2 with TRBJ2-6; D gene ambiguous. V lost 4 bases and J lost 4, with 11 bases in between. The CDR3 is 15 residues long. The V gene's germline CDR1 is SGHTA and CDR2 FQGNSA. In DNA, the CDR3 is TGTGCCAGCAGCTCGAATCCGACCGGGGCCAACGTCCTGACTTTC. This codes for CASSSNPTGANVLTF.

This clonotype has ten or more counts. The chain combines TRBV20-1 with TRBJ2-3; D not resolved. The CDR3 is made up of 13 amino acids. The V end lost 3 bases, the J end lost 3 bases, and 10 bases lay between the germline ends. Germline V CDR1 and CDR2: DFQATT, SNEGSKA (reference sequence). In nucleotides, the CDR3 is TGCAGTGCTAGCCGGCAGCTAACAGATACGCAGTATTTT. Translating it yields CSASRQLTDTQYF.

V gene TRBV5-1 combines with J gene TRBJ2-1, with no clear D. Per the germline V gene, CDR1 is SGHRS and CDR2 is YFSETQ. CDR3 length: 13 residues. V lost 7 bases and J 6 bases, leaving 14 bases between the germline ends. CDR3 bases: TGCGCCAGCGGCCTGGGTAAGGGCAATGAGCAGTTCTTC. It codes for CASGLGKGNEQFF.

V gene TRBV5-1 combines with J gene TRBJ2-5, with 7 bases fitting TRBD1. The length of the CDR3 is 15 residues. The V and J ends lost 2 bases and 2 bases, in that order; junction bases with no gene match: 6. CDR1 and CDR2 (germline): SGHRS, YFSETQ. The DNA for the CDR3 is TGCGCCAGCAGCTTAATGCCGGGACAGCAAGAGACCCAGTACTTC. It is translated as CASSLMPGQQETQYF.

This clonotype was picked up a small number of times. CDR3: CATSDLGTGSASDTQYF. The CDR3 nucleotides read TGTGCCACCAGTGATTTGGGTACAGGGAGTGCCTCAGATACGCAGTATTTT. This chain links TRBV24-1 with TRBJ2-3; maybe TRBD1 (6 bases). Germline CDR1 is KGHDR and CDR2 is SFDVKD. Trimming pared 0 bases from V and 4 bases from J, leaving 16 bases between. The CDR3 is made up of 17 amino acids.

The chain recombines TRBV12-3 or TRBV12-4 with TRBJ2-3, with TRBD2 as a possible D gene (7 bases). This CDR3 comprises 14 residues. Trimming pared 0 bases from V and 9 bases from J, leaving 13 bases between. The CDR3 sequence is CASSLAGGPRTQYF. The CDR3 DNA sequence: TGTGCCAGCAGTTTAGCGGGGGGGCCCCGGACGCAGTATTTT.

The genes are TRBV20-1 and TRBJ1-1; 8 positions agree with TRBD1. Trimming cost V 2 bases and J 2 bases; bases outside gene matches: 7. This CDR3 is 15 amino acids long. In germline, CDR1 is DFQATT, CDR2 SNEGSKA (reference sequence). CDR3 in DNA: TGCAGTGCTAGACCTGGGACAGGCGATAACACTGAAGCTTTCTTT. Protein sequence: CSARPGTGDNTEAFF.

The sample holds one count of this clonotype. The J gene is TRBJ2-2, the V gene TRBV27, with D tentatively TRBD1 (5 bases). This CDR3 is built from 12 residues. Germline loops: CDR1 MNHEY, CDR2 SMNVEV (reference sequence). The V end lost 6 bases, the J end lost 5 bases, and 7 bases lay between the germline ends. The CDR3 coding sequence is TGTGCCAGCAGAAACAGGACCGGGGAGCTGTTTTTT. Protein product: CASRNRTGELFF.

This clonotype was observed a handful of times. V and J are TRBV20-1 and TRBJ1-6; 8 bases fit TRBD1. With V trimmed by 0 bases and J by 13 bases, 11 bases remained unmatched. Germline V gene data show CDR1 as DFQATT and CDR2 as SNEGSKA (reference sequence). The CDR3 loop spans 15 amino acids. In nucleotides, the CDR3 is TGCAGTGCTAGAGAAAGTACCGGGACAGGATCTCCCCTCCACTTT. Its protein is CSARESTGTGSPLHF.

The rearrangement links TRBV5-1 to TRBJ2-3; 15 bases agree with TRBD2. The J segment lost 5 bases and the V segment lost 4 bases, leaving 11 bases of the junction unmatched. This CDR3 spans 18 amino acids. The germline V gene encodes CDR1 SGHRS and CDR2 YFSETQ. The CDR3 sequence is CASSPRGTSGGIGDTQYF. The CDR3 DNA reads TGCGCCAGCAGCCCCCGGGGGACTAGCGGGGGGATTGGAGATACGCAGTATTTT. Looking up the rest from reference TRBV5-1 and TRBJ2-3 gives the full variable domain: KAGVTQTPRYLIKTRGQQVTLSCSPISGHRSVSWYQQTPGQGLQFLFEYFSETQRNKGNFPGRFSGRQFSNSRSEMNVSTLELGDSALYLCASSPRGTSGGIGDTQYFGPGTRLTVL.

There are a few counts of this clonotype. This chain uses TRBV6-2 or TRBV6-3 with TRBJ2-1; 7 bases are a match to TRBD1. Germline assignment: CDR1 MNHEY and CDR2 SVGEGT. Germline trimming cut 6 bases from V and 5 bases from J; bases unmatched to any gene: 7. The CDR3 covers 14 residues. The CDR3 DNA reads TGTGCCAGCAGGACAGGGTTCCACAACAATGAGCAGTTCTTC. Its protein product is CASRTGFHNNEQFF.

This clonotype has ten or more counts. The chain has TRBV6-5 and TRBJ2-1; TRBD1 matches 7 bases. CDR3 length: 15 residues. Germline lookup yields CDR1 MNHEY and CDR2 SVGAGI. Losses at the gene ends were 0 bases for V and 5 bases for J; bases not matched to a gene: 4. CDR3 loop: CASSYSATGDNEQFF. For the CDR3, the DNA is TGTGCCAGCAGTTACTCGGCCACAGGGGACAATGAGCAGTTCTTC.